Shown below are 24 T cell receptor beta chains from a single sample sequenced in a study of T cells after yellow fever vaccination. One entry per CDR3 protein, called by TCRdb with MiXCR from the 5' RACE reads. The sample carries over 200,000 distinct CDR3 sequences, around 6.7% recorded once. The sample consisted of CD4+ T cells sorted from PBMCs, taken on the day of the yellow fever booster vaccination. The source of these receptors is a man younger than 40 who received the YFV17D yellow fever vaccine.

The chain has TRBV6-2 or TRBV6-3 and TRBJ2-7; D not certain. The length of the CDR3 is 12 residues. Looked up from germline, CDR1 is MNHEY and CDR2 is SVGEGT. Trimming pared 5 bases from V and 6 bases from J, leaving 11 bases between. DNA for the CDR3: TGTGCCAGCAGTCCAGGACGGGTCGAGCAGTACTTC. It codes for CASSPGRVEQYF.

This clonotype was counted a few times. The chain links TRBV4-3 to TRBJ2-5; TRBD2 is a possible D gene (6 bases). This CDR3 comprises 15 residues. V was cut by 0 bases and J by 2 bases, with 10 bases left in between. Looked up from germline, CDR1 is LGHNA and CDR2 is YSLEER. The CDR3 coding sequence is TGCGCCAGCAGCCAAGAGGGCGGGGAACAAGAGACCCAGTACTTC. Its translation is CASSQEGGEQETQYF.

This clonotype was observed a handful of times. The chain carries TRBV24-1 and TRBJ2-1, with TRBD1 identical over 9 bases. The CDR3 loop spans 14 amino acids. Germline V gene sequence: CDR1 KGHDR, CDR2 SFDVKD. Trimming at V came to 10 bases and at J to 9 bases, leaving 12 bases not matched to a gene. The CDR3 nucleotides read TGTGCCACGCGAGCCGGGACAGGGTTTGGTGAGCAGTTCTTC. Encoded protein: CATRAGTGFGEQFF.

The chain joins TRBV11-2 to TRBJ2-1; D may be TRBD2 (6 bases). CDR1 is SGHAT, CDR2 FQNNGV, per germline. CDR3 length equals 14 residues. V lost 1 base, J lost 9 bases, and 13 bases lay in between. The CDR3 here is CASSLAEGSTEQFF. CDR3 coding DNA: TGTGCCAGCAGCTTAGCGGAGGGTTCAACTGAGCAGTTCTTC.

This clonotype has at least ten counts. The chain couples TRBV29-1 to TRBJ2-5; no reliable D call. CDR1 and CDR2 from the germline V gene are SQVTM and ANQGSEA. The CDR3 sequence is 14 residues long. The V end was cut by 2 bases, the J end by 4 bases, with 14 bases between. DNA of the CDR3: TGCAGCGTTGAACTCGCGGCGCGAGGAGAGACCCAGTACTTC. Translation gives CSVELAARGETQYF. Combining the CDR3 with reference TRBV29-1 and TRBJ2-5 gives the whole variable domain SAVISQKPSRDICQRGTSLTIQCQVDSQVTMMFWYRQQPGQSLTLIATANQGSEATYESGFVIDKFPISRPNLTFSTLTVSNMSPEDSSIYLCSVELAARGETQYFGPGTRLLVL.

This clonotype was seen more than once but under ten times. The rearrangement uses TRBV7-2 and TRBJ1-5, with D perhaps TRBD1 (5 bases). V was clipped by 3 bases and J by 2 bases, with 14 bases between them. Germline CDR1 and CDR2: SGHTA and FQGNSA. The CDR3 is 16 amino acids. CDR3 sequence: CASSFGGESGNQPQHF. In DNA, the CDR3 is TGTGCCAGCAGCTTTGGGGGGGAATCTGGCAATCAGCCCCAGCATTTT.

The J gene is TRBJ2-3, the V gene TRBV6-1; possibly TRBD2 for D (5 bases). V lost 6 bases and J 5 bases, leaving 15 bases between the germline ends. Looked up from germline, CDR1 is MNHNS and CDR2 is SASEGT. The CDR3 totals 14 residues. For the CDR3, the DNA is TGTGCCAGCAGCGTCGAGGTACGGGGAGATACGCAGTATTTT. This encodes CASSVEVRGDTQYF.

At least ten counts were recorded for this clonotype. The rearrangement joins TRBV28 to TRBJ2-3; 10 positions match TRBD1. This CDR3 spans 16 amino acids. The germline gives CDR1 MDHEN, CDR2 SYDVKM. V lost 4 bases and J lost 3; bases outside the gene matches: 7. The CDR3 coding sequence is TGTGCCAGCAGTTGGGACAGGGGAGGGAGGACAGATACGCAGTATTTT. This sequence encodes CASSWDRGGRTDTQYF.

The genes are TRBV6-2 or TRBV6-3 and TRBJ2-1; the match to TRBD2 covers 13 bases. CDR3 length equals 16 residues. J lost 7 bases, V lost 5 bases, and 8 bases had no gene match. Germline V CDR1 and CDR2: MNHEY, SVGEGT. The DNA of the CDR3 is TGTGCCAGCAGTAACCGGACTAGCGGGAGAGGTAATGAGCAGTTCTTC. Residues: CASSNRTSGRGNEQFF.

This clonotype was counted many times. The chain couples TRBV14 to TRBJ2-3, with D perhaps TRBD2 (5 bases). Germline CDR1 and CDR2: SGHDN and FVKESK. This CDR3 comprises 15 residues. Trimming took off 7 bases at V and 0 bases at J, with 14 bases between the two ends. This CDR3 is CASKGQRSSTDTQYF. DNA of the CDR3: TGTGCCAGCAAGGGCCAGCGGTCCAGCACAGATACGCAGTATTTT.

This clonotype was seen a handful of times. This sequence joins TRBV4-1 and TRBJ1-2; D gene unclear. Trimming left V 0 bases short and J 8 bases short, with 7 bases between. There are 12 residues in the CDR3. Germline CDR1 is MGHRA and CDR2 is YSYEKL. CDR3 bases: TGCGCCAGCAGCCAAGATAGGTTCGGCTACACCTTC. It translates to CASSQDRFGYTF.

In this sample, this clonotype turned up a few times. The chain has TRBV5-4 and TRBJ2-1, with D possibly matching TRBD2 (6 bases). Between the trimmed V and J ends, which lost 0 bases and 2 bases, there was a span of 12 bases. This CDR3 contains 16 residues. Germline CDR1 reads SGHNT; CDR2 reads YYREEE (reference sequence). This CDR3 is CASSLEEGKAYNEQFF. The DNA of the CDR3 is TGTGCCAGCAGCTTGGAGGAGGGTAAGGCCTACAATGAGCAGTTCTTC.

This clonotype was detected only a few times. This chain connects TRBV5-4 to TRBJ2-7, with 11 bases fitting TRBD2. The germline V gene encodes CDR1 SGHNT and CDR2 YYREEE (reference sequence). J gave up 5 bases and V 2 bases, and 12 bases lay outside the gene matches. The CDR3 length is 17 residues. CDR3 nucleotide sequence: TGTGCCAGCAGCTTCGGGGCGACTAGCGGGAACAGAAACGAGCAGTACTTC. This codes for CASSFGATSGNRNEQYF.

Only a few counts were recorded for this clonotype. The rearrangement joins TRBV18 to TRBJ1-2; D call uncertain. V was cut by 0 bases and J by 4 bases, with 9 bases left in between. The germline CDR1 and CDR2 sequences are KGHSH and LQKENI. The CDR3 length is 14 residues. CDR3 in amino acids: CASSPPEGLYGYTF. DNA for the CDR3: TGTGCCAGCTCACCACCAGAAGGACTCTATGGCTACACCTTC.

This clonotype was counted ten times or more. The CDR3 sequence is CASSSSLLGTADTQYF. The DNA for the CDR3 is TGTGCCAGCTCATCATCATTGCTCGGGACAGCAGATACGCAGTATTTT. The chain employs TRBV18 and TRBJ2-3; TRBD1 matches at 7 bases. The CDR3 spans 16 residues. The ends lost 5 bases at V and 4 bases at J; junction bases unmatched: 12. The germline gives CDR1 KGHSH, CDR2 LQKENI.

This clonotype showed up many times. The genes are TRBV7-9 and TRBJ2-3; 8 bases are a match to TRBD2. Trimming cost V 6 bases and J 3 bases; bases outside gene matches: 8. CDR3 length: 15 amino acids. Germline lookup yields CDR1 SEHNR and CDR2 FQNEAQ (reference sequence). CDR3 bases: TGTGCCAGCAGGTCCAGCGGGAGTAGAACAGATACGCAGTATTTT. It translates to CASRSSGSRTDTQYF.

There are a few counts of this clonotype. This rearrangement joins TRBV13 to TRBJ2-7; the match to TRBD2 covers 11 bases. In germline, CDR1 is PRHDT, CDR2 FYEKMQ (reference sequence). This CDR3 region has 16 residues. V was pared by 4 bases and J by 3 bases, with 8 bases of the junction left unmatched. The CDR3 sequence: CASSSRLAGSSYEQYF. As DNA, the CDR3 is TGTGCCAGCAGCTCTCGACTAGCGGGATCGAGCTACGAGCAGTACTTC.

This clonotype appeared a few times. This chain joins TRBV7-2 and TRBJ2-1; perhaps D is TRBD1 or TRBD2 (5 bases each). The CDR3 covers 13 residues. Germline V gene data show CDR1 as SGHTA and CDR2 as FQGNSA. This CDR3 reads CAIGERLYNEQFF. The CDR3 coding sequence is TGTGCAATAGGGGAGCGGCTATACAATGAGCAGTTCTTC.

This rearrangement joins TRBV25-1 to TRBJ2-1, with 7 positions matching TRBD2. Germline V gene sequence: CDR1 MGHDK, CDR2 SYGVNS. The CDR3 is 16 amino acids. V was pared by 2 bases and J by 0 bases, with 4 bases of the junction left unmatched. The chain's CDR3 is CASSERGGSSYNEQFF. CDR3 nucleotide sequence: TGTGCCAGCAGTGAAAGGGGCGGGAGCTCCTACAATGAGCAGTTCTTC.

This clonotype was seen at least ten times. The rearrangement links TRBV4-2 to TRBJ2-3; D remains unclear. The V gene lost 4 bases and the J gene lost 2 bases, with 13 bases spanning the gap. The CDR3 covers 15 residues. CDR1 is LGHNA, CDR2 YNFKEQ, per germline. The CDR3 nucleotides read TGTGCCAGCAGCCGCCCGTCCACTTACACAGATACGCAGTATTTT. It translates to CASSRPSTYTDTQYF.

This chain links TRBV12-3 or TRBV12-4 with TRBJ2-7; 8 bases are a match to TRBD1. The CDR3 is 16 amino acids. The V gene end was trimmed by 1 base and the J gene end by 6 bases; junction bases not matched to a gene: 11. The CDR3 nucleotides read TGTGCCAGCAGTTTAGGAACAAACCAGGGACAGGCCGAGCAGTACTTC. Translated, it gives CASSLGTNQGQAEQYF.

This clonotype is medium-sized by share. The V gene is TRBV5-1, the J gene TRBJ1-4; D is unresolved. The CDR3 totals 13 residues. In germline, CDR1 is SGHRS, CDR2 YFSETQ. V was shortened by 7 bases and J by 5 bases, with 12 bases between the two germline ends. CDR3 nucleotides: TGCGCCAGCCGGAGGGAGATGAATGAAAAACTGTTTTTT. Protein sequence: CASRREMNEKLFF.

This clonotype has only a few counts. V is TRBV12-3 or TRBV12-4 and J is TRBJ1-1; D is unclear. CDR3 length: 13 residues. The V gene lost 7 bases and the J gene lost 4 bases, with 13 bases spanning the gap. The CDR3 nucleotides read TGTGCCAGCACTTCGGACGCGGGCACTGAAGCTTTCTTT. Encoded protein: CASTSDAGTEAFF.

This chain joins TRBV27 and TRBJ2-5; possibly TRBD1 for D (5 bases). The CDR3 length is 20 residues. CDR1 MNHEY and CDR2 SMNVEV come from the germline V gene (reference sequence). Trimming stripped 3 bases from V and 4 bases from J, with 30 bases between. This chain's CDR3 is CASSFMARSFGAVGRETQYF. DNA for the CDR3: TGTGCCAGCAGTTTTATGGCCCGGAGCTTTGGGGCCGTGGGGCGAGAGACCCAGTACTTC.